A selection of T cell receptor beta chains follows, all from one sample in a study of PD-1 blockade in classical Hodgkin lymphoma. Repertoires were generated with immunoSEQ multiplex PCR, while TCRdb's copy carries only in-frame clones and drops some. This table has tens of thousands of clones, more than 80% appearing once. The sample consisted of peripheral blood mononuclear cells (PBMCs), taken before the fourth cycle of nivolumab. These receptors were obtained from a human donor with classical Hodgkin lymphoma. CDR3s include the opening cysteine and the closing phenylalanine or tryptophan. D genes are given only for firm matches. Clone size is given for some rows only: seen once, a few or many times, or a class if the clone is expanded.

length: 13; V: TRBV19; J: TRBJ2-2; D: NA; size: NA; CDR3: CASSPLWGGELFF; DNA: TGTGCCAGTAGTCCCCTCTGGGGCGGGGAGCTGTTTTTT
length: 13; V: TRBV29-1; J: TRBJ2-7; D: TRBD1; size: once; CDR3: CSVGTGGIGEQYF; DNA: TGCAGCGTGGGGACAGGGGGTATTGGCGAGCAGTACTTC
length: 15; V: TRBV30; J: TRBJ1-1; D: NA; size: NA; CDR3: CAWSARRGAGPSGFF; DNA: TGTGCCTGGAGTGCAAGAAGAGGGGCAGGGCCCTCCGGTTTCTTT
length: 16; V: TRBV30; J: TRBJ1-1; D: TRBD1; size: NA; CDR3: CAWNPWTGWSLTEAFF; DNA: TGTGCCTGGAACCCATGGACAGGTTGGTCGCTCACTGAAGCTTTCTTT
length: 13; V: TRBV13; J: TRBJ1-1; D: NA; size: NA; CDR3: CASSLAQAAEAFF; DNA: TGTGCCAGCAGCTTAGCTCAGGCCGCTGAAGCTTTCTTT
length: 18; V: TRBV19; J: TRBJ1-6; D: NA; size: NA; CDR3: CASSATVVWGRVQSPLHF; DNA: TGTGCCAGTAGTGCAACGGTAGTGTGGGGCAGGGTACAATCACCCCTCCACTTT
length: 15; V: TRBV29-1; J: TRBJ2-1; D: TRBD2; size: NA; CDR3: CSVEAIGGAYNEQFF; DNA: TGCAGCGTTGAAGCGATCGGGGGGGCTTACAATGAGCAGTTCTTC
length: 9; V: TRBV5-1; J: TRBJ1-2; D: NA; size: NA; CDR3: CASSRGYTF; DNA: TGCGCCAGTTCGCGTGGCTACACCTTC
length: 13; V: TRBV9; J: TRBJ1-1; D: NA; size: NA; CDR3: CASSVGMNTEAFF; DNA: TGTGCCAGCAGCGTGGGGATGAACACTGAAGCTTTCTTT
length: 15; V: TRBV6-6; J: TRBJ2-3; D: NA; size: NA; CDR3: CASNMGSTSTDTQYF; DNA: TGTGCCAGCAATATGGGGAGCACTAGCACAGATACGCAGTATTTT
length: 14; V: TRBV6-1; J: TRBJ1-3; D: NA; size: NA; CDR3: CASSEASGTHTIYF; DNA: TGTGCCAGCAGTGAAGCGTCGGGGACTCACACCATATATTTT
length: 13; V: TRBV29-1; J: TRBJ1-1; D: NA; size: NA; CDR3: CSVEDLRMAEAFF; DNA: TGCAGCGTTGAAGATCTCAGGATGGCTGAAGCTTTCTTT
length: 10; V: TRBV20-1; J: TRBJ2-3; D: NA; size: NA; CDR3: CSSYVDTQYF; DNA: TGCAGTAGTTACGTAGATACGCAGTATTTT
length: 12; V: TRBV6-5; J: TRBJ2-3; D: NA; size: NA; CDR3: CASRDRTDTQYF; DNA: TGTGCCAGCAGGGACCGCACAGATACGCAGTATTTT
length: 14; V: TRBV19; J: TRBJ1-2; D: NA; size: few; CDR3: CASSSGAGIYGYTF; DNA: TGTGCCAGTAGTTCCGGAGCAGGGATCTATGGCTACACCTTC
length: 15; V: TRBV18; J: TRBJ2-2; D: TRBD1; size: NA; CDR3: CASSSRTGPSEELFF; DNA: TGTGCCAGCTCATCCCGGACAGGCCCTTCTGAGGAGCTGTTTTTT
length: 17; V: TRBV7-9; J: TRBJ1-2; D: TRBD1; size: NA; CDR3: CASSLEGTGTSVYGYTF; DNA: TGTGCCAGCAGCTTAGAGGGGACAGGGACCTCGGTCTATGGCTACACCTTC
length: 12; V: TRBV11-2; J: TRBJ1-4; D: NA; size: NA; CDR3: CASSSNTRELFF; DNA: TGTGCCAGCAGCTCCAACACCCGTGAACTGTTTTTT
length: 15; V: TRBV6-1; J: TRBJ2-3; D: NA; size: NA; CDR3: CATQLTAASTDTQYF; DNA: TGTGCCACGCAACTGACAGCAGCTAGCACAGATACGCAGTATTTT
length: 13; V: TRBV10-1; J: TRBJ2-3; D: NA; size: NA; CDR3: CASSDRFTDTQYF; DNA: TGCGCCAGCAGTGATCGTTTCACAGATACGCAGTATTTT
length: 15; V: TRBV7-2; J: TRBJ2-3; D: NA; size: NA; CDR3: CASSTDGGLLDTQYF; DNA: TGTGCCAGCAGCACGGACGGGGGTCTGCTCGATACGCAGTATTTT
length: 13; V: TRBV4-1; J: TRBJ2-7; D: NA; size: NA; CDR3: CASSQDRDYEQYF; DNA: TGCGCCAGCAGCCAAGATAGGGACTACGAGCAGTACTTC
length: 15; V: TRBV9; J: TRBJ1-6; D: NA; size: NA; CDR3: CASSVGGSYNSPLHF; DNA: TGTGCCAGCAGCGTAGGGGGTTCCTATAATTCACCCCTCCACTTT
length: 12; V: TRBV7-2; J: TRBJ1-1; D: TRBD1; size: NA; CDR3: CASSLDRGRAFF; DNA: TGTGCCAGCAGCTTAGACAGGGGACGTGCTTTCTTT
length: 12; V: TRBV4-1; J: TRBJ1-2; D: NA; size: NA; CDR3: CASSHGDYGYTF; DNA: TGCGCCAGCAGCCACGGCGACTATGGCTACACCTTC
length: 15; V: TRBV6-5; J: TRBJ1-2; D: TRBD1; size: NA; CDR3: CASSYTIQGNYGYTF; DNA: TGTGCCAGCAGTTACACTATACAGGGGAACTATGGCTACACCTTC
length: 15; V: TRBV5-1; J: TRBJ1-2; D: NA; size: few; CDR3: CASSKRDGVGDGYTF; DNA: TGCGCCAGCAGCAAACGGGACGGAGTGGGGGATGGCTACACCTTC
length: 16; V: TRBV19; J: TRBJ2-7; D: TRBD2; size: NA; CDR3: CASSMLGGGAPYEQYF; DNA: TGTGCCAGTAGTATGCTCGGCGGGGGGGCCCCCTACGAGCAGTACTTC
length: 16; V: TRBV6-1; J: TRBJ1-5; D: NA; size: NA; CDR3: CASSVGSRKGGRPQHF; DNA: TGTGCCAGCAGTGTGGGGAGCAGGAAAGGGGGACGGCCCCAGCATTTT
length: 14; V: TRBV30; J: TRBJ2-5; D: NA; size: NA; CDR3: CAWERQRERETQYF; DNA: TGTGCCTGGGAAAGACAGAGAGAGCGAGAGACCCAGTACTTC
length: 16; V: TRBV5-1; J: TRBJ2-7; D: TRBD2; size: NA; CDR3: CASSLVVSGGSYEQYF; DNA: TGCGCCAGCAGCTTGGTGGTTAGCGGGGGCTCCTACGAGCAGTACTTC
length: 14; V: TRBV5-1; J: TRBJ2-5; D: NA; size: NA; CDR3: CASSFRMAEETQYF; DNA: TGCGCCAGCAGCTTTAGGATGGCCGAAGAGACCCAGTACTTC
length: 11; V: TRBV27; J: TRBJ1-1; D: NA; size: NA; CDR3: CASKWGTEAFF; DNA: TGTGCCAGCAAATGGGGCACTGAAGCTTTCTTT
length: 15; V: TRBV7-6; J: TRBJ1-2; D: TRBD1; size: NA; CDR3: CASSPDRVYRRGYTF; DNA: TGTGCCAGCAGCCCCGACAGGGTCTATCGTCGGGGCTACACCTTC
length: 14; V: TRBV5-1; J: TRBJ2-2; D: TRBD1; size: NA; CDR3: CASTGTANTGELFF; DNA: TGCGCCAGTACCGGGACAGCGAACACCGGGGAGCTGTTTTTT
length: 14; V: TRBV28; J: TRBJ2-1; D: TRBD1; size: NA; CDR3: CASNRDRTYNEQFF; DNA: TGTGCCAGCAACCGGGACAGGACCTACAATGAGCAGTTCTTC
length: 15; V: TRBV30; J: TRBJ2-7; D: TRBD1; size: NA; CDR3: CAWAAVRGLLGEQYF; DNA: TGTGCCTGGGCTGCTGTCAGGGGGCTCCTCGGCGAGCAGTACTTC
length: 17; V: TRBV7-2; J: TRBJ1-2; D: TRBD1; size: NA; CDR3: CASSLEDRQGGDYGYTF; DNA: TGTGCCAGCAGCTTGGAAGATCGACAGGGGGGGGACTATGGCTACACCTTC
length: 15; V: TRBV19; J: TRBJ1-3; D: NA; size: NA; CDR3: CASSTRLNSGNTIYF; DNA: TGTGCCAGTAGTACCCGACTGAACTCTGGAAACACCATATATTTT
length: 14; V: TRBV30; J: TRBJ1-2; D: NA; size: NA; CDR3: CAWADSLADYGYTF; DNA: TGTGCCTGGGCGGACAGTCTCGCAGACTATGGCTACACCTTC
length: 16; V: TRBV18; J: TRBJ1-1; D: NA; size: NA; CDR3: CASSPAEGLGDTEAFF; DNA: TGTGCCAGCTCACCGGCAGAGGGGCTAGGGGACACTGAAGCTTTCTTT
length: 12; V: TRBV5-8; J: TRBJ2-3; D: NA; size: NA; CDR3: CASSQLTDTQYF; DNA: TGTGCCAGCAGCCAGCTTACAGATACGCAGTATTTT
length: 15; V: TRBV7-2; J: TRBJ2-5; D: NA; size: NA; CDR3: CASSLSDSTEETQYF; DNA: TGTGCCAGCAGCTTAAGTGACTCGACCGAAGAGACCCAGTACTTC
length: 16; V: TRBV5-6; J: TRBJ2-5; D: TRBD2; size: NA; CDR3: CASSVTSGIGLETQYF; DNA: TGTGCCAGCAGCGTAACTAGCGGGATAGGTCTGGAGACCCAGTACTTC
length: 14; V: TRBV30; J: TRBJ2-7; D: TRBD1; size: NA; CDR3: CAWSSGTGYYEQYF; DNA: TGTGCCTGGAGTTCCGGGACAGGTTACTACGAGCAGTACTTC
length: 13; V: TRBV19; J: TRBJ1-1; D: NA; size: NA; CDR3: CASTLFMNTEAFF; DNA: TGTGCCAGTACTCTCTTCATGAACACTGAAGCTTTCTTT
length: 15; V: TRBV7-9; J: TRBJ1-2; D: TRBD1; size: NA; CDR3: CASSLVLPGGLGYTF; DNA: TGTGCCAGCAGCTTAGTCCTACCAGGGGGGCTGGGCTACACCTTC
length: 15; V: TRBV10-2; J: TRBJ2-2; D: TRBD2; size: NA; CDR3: CASSEFLAGTGELFF; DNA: TGCGCCAGCAGTGAGTTTTTAGCGGGCACCGGGGAGCTGTTTTTT
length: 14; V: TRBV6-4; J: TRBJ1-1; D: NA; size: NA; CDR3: CASPRTCVDTEAFF; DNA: TGTGCCAGCCCCCGTACGTGTGTTGACACTGAAGCTTTCTTT
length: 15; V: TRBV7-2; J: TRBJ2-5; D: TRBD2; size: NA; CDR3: CASSWTSGGKETQYF; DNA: TGTGCCAGCAGCTGGACTAGCGGGGGAAAAGAGACCCAGTACTTC